Sequencing of this T cell receptor beta chain was carried out in a study of early T cells in non-severe SARS-CoV-2 infection. Whole-study findings and limits: A preference for anti-spike CD8 responses marked VDJdb matching, which missed private and CD4 specificities.

Many counts were recorded for this clonotype. The antigen is undetermined. Germline assignment: CDR1 SGHRS and CDR2 YFSETQ. The CDR3 spans 15 residues. The J segment lost 4 bases and the V segment lost 2 bases, leaving 5 bases of the junction unmatched. Unique molecular identifiers tagged individual cDNA molecules. TCRdb independently ran MiXCR on the 5' RACE reads; one entry per CDR3 protein. Of fewer than 100,000 distinct CDR3 sequences listed, around 10% were seen once; the top ten hold 4.7%. The sequencing sample was made of whole blood. The chain recombines TRBV5-1 with TRBJ2-2, with 7 bases aligning to TRBD2. The receptor comes from an adult who was a healthcare worker with PCR-confirmed SARS-CoV-2 infection or an uninfected control (not recorded which). The CDR3 loop reads CASSLTGTTTGELFF. CDR3 sequence (DNA): TGCGCCAGCAGCTTAACCGGGACTACCACCGGGGAGCTGTTTTTT. The whole variable domain, remainder taken from reference TRBV5-1 and TRBJ2-2, is KAGVTQTPRYLIKTRGQQVTLSCSPISGHRSVSWYQQTPGQGLQFLFEYFSETQRNKGNFPGRFSGRQFSNSRSEMNVSTLELGDSALYLCASSLTGTTTGELFFGEGSRLTVL.